One and the same sample provided the 21 T cell receptor beta chains below, sequenced in a study of blood T cell repertoires in COVID-19. The protocol was immunoSEQ multiplex PCR, while the TCRdb copy is restricted to in-frame clones and leaves out a portion. Among 140,000 to 150,000 clones listed, 75% to 85% were seen once. The sequenced sample was peripheral blood. The source of these receptors is a woman in her 50s with acute or convalescent COVID-19.

The chain is built from TRBV7-6 and TRBJ1-6, with a tentative D call TRBD1 (6 bases). CDR1 is SGHVS, CDR2 FNYEAQ, per germline. CDR3 length: 16 amino acids. Trimming stripped 6 bases from V and 9 bases from J, with 21 bases between. CDR3 DNA: TGTGCCAGCAGTCCAGGACCCCAGGGGCTGGTTTCACCCCTCCACTTT. It translates to CASSPGPQGLVSPLHF.

V is TRBV9 and J is TRBJ1-1; D is perhaps TRBD1 (6 bases). V shed 0 bases and J shed 7 bases, with 16 bases lying between them. This CDR3 has 15 residues. From germline, CDR1 is SGDLS and CDR2 YYNGEE. The CDR3 here is CASSVGLGAVNEAFF. In DNA, the CDR3 is TGTGCCAGCAGCGTAGGCCTGGGGGCGGTGAATGAAGCTTTCTTT.

The chain links TRBV29-1 to TRBJ1-1, with D maybe TRBD1 (6 bases). Germline V CDR1 and CDR2: SQVTM, ANQGSEA. Trimming took off 7 bases at V and 5 bases at J, with 20 bases between the two ends. The length of the CDR3 is 14 residues. The CDR3, as DNA: TGCAGCGGAAGGGGAACACAGGGTGAGACTGAAGCTTTCTTT. Amino acid sequence: CSGRGTQGETEAFF.

The rearrangement uses TRBV18 and TRBJ1-2; no clear D. Germline V gene data show CDR1 as KGHSH and CDR2 as LQKENI. V gave up 0 bases and J gave up 4 bases, with 6 bases separating them. This CDR3 has 13 residues. The CDR3 region has the DNA TGTGCCAGCTCACCACCGACTCTCTATGGCTACACCTTC. Translation: CASSPPTLYGYTF.

The chain joins TRBV6-5 to TRBJ1-6; D possibly corresponds to TRBD1 (6 bases). The germline V gene encodes CDR1 MNHEY and CDR2 SVGAGI. The V end was cut by 0 bases, the J end by 6 bases, with 12 bases between. The CDR3 consists of 16 residues. CDR3: CASSYSGGQANSPLHF. Written as DNA, the CDR3 is TGTGCCAGCAGTTACTCTGGGGGACAAGCTAATTCACCCCTCCACTTT.

Comment on this clone: The junction departs from germline at one end; a sequencing error may be responsible. This chain connects TRBV6-2 or TRBV6-3 to TRBJ2-7, with 9 bases aligning to TRBD2. The germline CDR1 and CDR2 sequences are MNHEY and SVGEGT. The CDR3 is 12 residues long. The CDR3 loop is CASSRLGTSRHF. The CDR3 DNA reads as TGTGCCAGCAGTCGGCTCGGGACTAGCAGACACTTC.

The chain combines TRBV4-3 with TRBJ1-2; D possibly corresponds to TRBD1 (5 bases). The V end was cut by 1 base, the J end by 1 base, with 13 bases between. Germline V gene sequence: CDR1 LGHNA, CDR2 YSLEER. There are 16 residues in the CDR3. For the CDR3, the DNA is TGCGCCAGCAGCCAAGTTGGGGGGAGCCTTAACTATGGCTACACCTTC. This sequence encodes CASSQVGGSLNYGYTF.

This sequence joins TRBV7-9 and TRBJ2-1, with a tentative D call TRBD1 (5 bases). V was shortened by 1 base and J by 8 bases, with 12 bases between the two germline ends. CDR3 length: 14 amino acids. Germline CDR1 reads SEHNR; CDR2 reads FQNEAQ (reference sequence). CDR3: CASSLEGISHEQFF. Written as DNA, the CDR3 is TGTGCCAGCAGCTTAGAGGGGATTTCGCATGAGCAGTTCTTC.

The chain is built from TRBV7-3 and TRBJ2-3, with 7 bases lining up with TRBD2. Germline V gene data show CDR1 as SGHTA and CDR2 as FQGTGA. The CDR3 is 16 residues long. J lost 2 bases, V lost 5 bases, and 10 bases had no gene match. The CDR3 DNA sequence: TGTGCCAGCAGCATCGGCCTAGCGGAGAACACAGATACGCAGTATTTT. Translated: CASSIGLAENTDTQYF.

This chain links TRBV2 with TRBJ1-5; 7 nucleotides line up with TRBD1. With 5 bases clipped from V and 1 base from J, the junction kept 2 bases outside the gene matches. CDR3 length equals 14 residues. The V gene's germline CDR1 is SNHLY and CDR2 FYNNEI. CDR3 nucleotide sequence: TGTGCCAGCAGTTCGACAGGGAGCAATCAGCCCCAGCATTTT. It specifies CASSSTGSNQPQHF.

The CDR3 nucleotides are TGTGCCAGCAGCTTAGAAGAGGGGGAGAGCGACTATGGCTACACCTTC. This translates into CASSLEEGESDYGYTF. The chain carries TRBV11-1 and TRBJ1-2, with a weak D call TRBD1 (6 bases). Germline loops: CDR1 SGHAT, CDR2 FQDESV (reference sequence). V was trimmed by 1 base and J by 3 bases, leaving 15 bases between them. The CDR3 length is 16 residues.

This clone showed up just once. This chain links TRBV4-3 with TRBJ2-2; D is perhaps TRBD2 (7 bases). V lost 2 bases and J 4 bases, leaving 14 bases between the germline ends. The CDR3 sequence is 16 residues long. Germline loops: CDR1 LGHNA, CDR2 YSLEER. The CDR3 nucleotides read TGCGCCAGCAGCCAACCTTTAGGGGGGGGCACCGGGGAGCTGTTTTTT. Protein sequence: CASSQPLGGGTGELFF.

The rearrangement joins TRBV28 to TRBJ1-1; maybe TRBD1 (5 bases). Germline-derived CDR1 and CDR2 are MDHEN and SYDVKM. V gave up 3 bases and J gave up 2 bases, with 10 bases separating them. The CDR3 consists of 14 residues. As DNA, the CDR3 is TGTGCCAGCAGTTTTATCAGGGCCAACACTGAAGCTTTCTTT. The encoded protein is CASSFIRANTEAFF.

The chain has TRBV5-6 and TRBJ2-1; 8 bases are a match to TRBD2. The V and J ends lost 0 bases and 7 bases, in that order; junction bases with no gene match: 12. Germline V gene lookup returns CDR1 SGHDT and CDR2 YYEEEE. There are 17 residues in the CDR3. CDR3 sequence reads: CASSLDLYGGARNEQFF. DNA for the CDR3: TGTGCCAGCAGCTTGGACCTCTACGGGGGGGCGAGGAATGAGCAGTTCTTC.

J is TRBJ2-3 and V is TRBV18; the D is unclear. Germline V gene sequence: CDR1 KGHSH, CDR2 LQKENI. The germline V and J ends were trimmed by 6 bases and 4 bases, with 8 bases remaining between them. There are 12 residues in the CDR3. In nucleotides, the CDR3 is TGTGCCAGCTCTCCTCGGGCAGATACGCAGTATTTT. Amino acids: CASSPRADTQYF.

CDR3 region: CATRNRDWNTEAFF. In DNA, the CDR3 is TGTGCCACCCGGAACAGGGATTGGAACACTGAAGCTTTCTTT. The chain joins TRBV5-8 to TRBJ1-1, with D tentatively TRBD1 (6 bases). The CDR3 loop spans 14 amino acids. CDR1 is SGHTS and CDR2 is YDEGEE in the germline V gene. Trimming left V 9 bases short and J 1 base short, with 16 bases between. Supplemented by reference TRBV5-8 and TRBJ1-1, the full variable domain reads EAGVTQSPTHLIKTRGQQATLRCSPISGHTSVYWYQQALGLGLQFLLWYDEGEERNRGNFPPRFSGRQFPNYSSELNVNALELEDSALYLCATRNRDWNTEAFFGQGTRLTVV.

J is TRBJ2-7 and V is TRBV7-2; TRBD2 matches at 8 bases. Trimming removed 5 bases from V and 5 bases from J; junction bases left unmatched: 11. The germline CDR1 and CDR2 sequences are SGHTA and FQGNSA. CDR3 length: 15 residues. CDR3 amino acids: CASSPAGGGQNEQYF. The CDR3 coding sequence is TGTGCCAGCAGCCCTGCCGGCGGGGGGCAGAACGAGCAGTACTTC. The whole variable domain, remainder taken from reference TRBV7-2 and TRBJ2-7, is GAGVSQSPSNKVTEKGKDVELRCDPISGHTALYWYRQSLGQGLEFLIYFQGNSAPDKSGLPSDRFSAERTGGSVSTLTIQRTQQEDSAVYLCASSPAGGGQNEQYFGPGTRLTVT.

V gene TRBV7-9 combines with J gene TRBJ1-4; 9 bases are shared with TRBD1. Germline CDR1 and CDR2: SEHNR and FQNEAQ (reference sequence). This CDR3 region has 16 residues. Trimming cost V 1 base and J 4 bases; bases outside gene matches: 4. The CDR3 sequence is CASSLGPGQGNEKLFF. The CDR3 DNA is TGTGCCAGCAGCTTAGGACCGGGACAGGGTAATGAAAAACTGTTTTTT.

V is TRBV24-1 and J is TRBJ1-2; 9 positions match TRBD1. CDR1 is KGHDR and CDR2 is SFDVKD in the germline V gene. This CDR3 is 17 amino acids long. The J segment lost 4 bases and the V segment lost 2 bases, leaving 10 bases of the junction unmatched. In DNA, the CDR3 is TGTGCCACCAGTGATTCAGACGACAGGGGGAGTTCCTATGGCTACACCTTC. This translates into CATSDSDDRGSSYGYTF.

This clone was detected a few times. The chain couples TRBV11-2 to TRBJ2-7; 8 nucleotides line up with TRBD1. Germline-derived CDR1 and CDR2 are SGHAT and FQNNGV. The CDR3 consists of 15 residues. The junction had 6 bases not matched to a gene; V was cut back by 5 bases and J by 0 bases. The CDR3 region is CASSGTGDSSYEQYF. As DNA, the CDR3 is TGTGCCAGCAGCGGGACAGGCGATAGCTCCTACGAGCAGTACTTC.

This chain uses TRBV7-2 with TRBJ1-3; 8 bases line up with TRBD1. After removal of 5 bases from V and 7 bases from J, the junction contained 13 bases not matched to a gene. Germline V lookup: CDR1 SGHTA, CDR2 FQGNSA. The length of the CDR3 is 16 residues. The DNA of the CDR3 is TGTGCCAGCAGCCAATCAGGGGGCCTCTCCTACAACACCATATATTTT. Protein product: CASSQSGGLSYNTIYF.